The 21 T cell receptor beta chains given below trace back to one sample, sequenced in a study of blood T cell repertoires in COVID-19. The data were produced by immunoSEQ multiplex PCR, yet TCRdb's version contains in-frame clones alone and is incomplete. The sample lists 240,000 or so clones; over 75% were seen once. Sequencing used peripheral blood. The receptors stem from a woman aged 25 to 39 with acute or convalescent COVID-19.

The chain has TRBV3-1 (or the pseudogene TRBV3-2) and TRBJ2-1, with 8 bases identical to TRBD2. The CDR3 consists of 13 residues. The germline V gene encodes CDR1 LGHDT and CDR2 YNNKEL (reference sequence). Trimming removed 4 bases from V and 9 bases from J; junction bases left unmatched: 5. CDR3 sequence (DNA): TGTGCCAGCAGCCCACCGGGAGGGCGTGAGCAGTTCTTC. Its protein product is CASSPPGGREQFF.

CDR3 amino acids: CASSQGRGDYEQYF. The CDR3 DNA reads as TGTGCCAGCAGCCAAGGAAGGGGCGACTACGAGCAGTACTTC. The genes are TRBV4-2 and TRBJ2-7; weak D call: TRBD1 (5 bases). Trimming removed 1 base from V and 3 bases from J, with 10 bases in between. The germline gives CDR1 LGHNA, CDR2 YNFKEQ. The CDR3 loop spans 14 amino acids.

The chain has TRBV25-1 and TRBJ2-7, with D perhaps matching TRBD1 (5 bases). Germline-derived CDR1 and CDR2 are MGHDK and SYGVNS. Trimming removed 8 bases from V and 3 bases from J, with 11 bases in between. The CDR3 covers 12 residues. The CDR3 nucleotides are TGTGCCAGCCGGTACGACAGCTACGAGCAGTACTTC. This codes for CASRYDSYEQYF.

This chain connects TRBV7-2 to TRBJ2-3; D gene unclear. V gave up 5 bases and J gave up 2 bases, with 14 bases separating them. From germline, CDR1 is SGHTA and CDR2 FQGNSA. CDR3 length: 15 residues. The CDR3 DNA sequence: TGTGCCAGCAGCCCCCCCTCGGTGGTCACAGATACGCAGTATTTT. It specifies CASSPPSVVTDTQYF. The variable domain in full, completed from reference TRBV7-2 and TRBJ2-3, reads GAGVSQSPSNKVTEKGKDVELRCDPISGHTALYWYRQSLGQGLEFLIYFQGNSAPDKSGLPSDRFSAERTGGSVSTLTIQRTQQEDSAVYLCASSPPSVVTDTQYFGPGTRLTVL.

This clone has only a few counts. The gene calls are TRBV5-4 and TRBJ2-7, with 7 nucleotides matching TRBD2. The CDR3 covers 15 residues. The J segment lost 4 bases and the V segment lost 0 bases, leaving 7 bases of the junction unmatched. Germline V gives CDR1 SGHNT, CDR2 YYREEE (reference sequence). DNA for the CDR3: TGTGCCAGCAGCTTGGAGGTGTCGCGGGGGTACGAGCAGTACTTC. Translation: CASSLEVSRGYEQYF.

The chain joins TRBV3-1 (or the pseudogene TRBV3-2) to TRBJ2-1; D not certain. Trimming pared 0 bases from V and 7 bases from J, leaving 25 bases between. The CDR3 spans 19 residues. Germline V gene sequence: CDR1 LGHDT, CDR2 YNNKEL (reference sequence). CDR3 DNA: TGTGCCAGCAGCCAAGACGCTACCACAAGACGCGTCCGGCGGAATGAGCAGTTCTTC. It specifies CASSQDATTRRVRRNEQFF.

The V call is TRBV5-1, the J call TRBJ2-6; 10 bases match TRBD2. J lost 3 bases, V lost 3 bases, and 15 bases had no gene match. The CDR3 spans 20 residues. The germline V gene has CDR1 SGHRS and CDR2 YFSETQ. The DNA of the CDR3 is TGCGCCAGCAGCTCAACCGGGAGCGGGAGGGTCCCAAGTGGGGCCAACGTCCTGACTTTC. It translates to CASSSTGSGRVPSGANVLTF.

The chain uses TRBV4-2 and TRBJ2-1, with TRBD2 matching 14 bases. This CDR3 has 15 amino acids. Losses at the gene ends were 4 bases for V and 8 bases for J; bases not matched to a gene: 4. In germline, CDR1 is LGHNA, CDR2 YNFKEQ. Here the CDR3 reads CASSPGTSGRDEQFF. The CDR3 DNA follows: TGTGCCAGCAGCCCCGGGACTAGCGGGAGAGATGAGCAGTTCTTC.

The chain employs TRBV7-9 and TRBJ2-5; 7 bases agree with TRBD2. The V gene's germline CDR1 is SEHNR and CDR2 FQNEAQ (reference sequence). There are 14 residues in the CDR3. J gave up 5 bases and V 1 base, and 4 bases lay outside the gene matches. The CDR3 sequence: CASSLDLGGETQYF. DNA for the CDR3: TGTGCCAGCAGCTTAGATCTGGGAGGGGAGACCCAGTACTTC.

V is TRBV5-1 and J is TRBJ2-5, with D possibly matching TRBD2 (7 bases). Germline V gene data show CDR1 as SGHRS and CDR2 as YFSETQ. The CDR3 is made up of 15 amino acids. Trimming removed 3 bases at V and 5 bases at J, with 17 bases between. CDR3 sequence reads: CASSSLGGPLETQYF. CDR3 sequence (DNA): TGCGCCAGCAGCTCCCTCGGGGGGCCACTGGAGACCCAGTACTTC.

The V call is TRBV10-3, the J call TRBJ2-7; 14 nucleotides agree with TRBD2. This CDR3 comprises 16 residues. Trimming cost V 6 bases and J 7 bases; bases outside gene matches: 11. From germline, CDR1 is ENHRY and CDR2 SYGVKD. CDR3 sequence reads: CAIRETGTSGRGEQYF. The CDR3 DNA is TGTGCCATCAGGGAGACCGGGACTAGCGGGAGAGGAGAGCAGTACTTC.

This clone was observed a few times. This chain links TRBV6-5 with TRBJ2-7; a weak D match, TRBD2 (6 bases). This CDR3 contains 16 residues. CDR1 and CDR2 from the germline V gene are MNHEY and SVGAGI. V was pared by 0 bases and J by 0 bases, with 12 bases between. The CDR3 protein is CASSYSAGSSSYEQYF. Here the CDR3 DNA reads TGTGCCAGCAGTTACTCAGCGGGCTCCTCCTCCTACGAGCAGTACTTC.

This clone was seen only once. This rearrangement joins TRBV19 to TRBJ2-1; 7 bases fit TRBD2. V dropped 7 bases and J dropped 4; count of bases not matched to a gene: 7. There are 14 residues in the CDR3. The V gene's germline CDR1 is LNHDA and CDR2 SQIVND (reference sequence). Written as DNA, the CDR3 is TGTGCCAGTACTATGAGCGGGACTTACAATGAGCAGTTCTTC. This gives the protein CASTMSGTYNEQFF. The full variable domain, its missing parts supplied by reference TRBV19 and TRBJ2-1, is DGGITQSPKYLFRKEGQNVTLSCEQNLNHDAMYWYRQDPGQGLRLIYYSQIVNDFQKGDIAEGYSVSREKKESFPLTVTSAQKNPTAFYLCASTMSGTYNEQFFGPGTRLTVL.

The chain combines TRBV10-1 with TRBJ1-1; TRBD1 is a possible D gene (6 bases). Germline lookup yields CDR1 WNHNN and CDR2 SYGVQD (reference sequence). This CDR3 has 13 amino acids. The germline V and J ends were trimmed by 5 bases and 4 bases, with 11 bases remaining between them. The DNA of the CDR3 is TGCGCCAGCAGTCAAGGACAGAGCACTGAAGCTTTCTTT. It yields the protein CASSQGQSTEAFF.

The chain uses TRBV6-5 and TRBJ2-7; D is possibly TRBD1 (6 bases). The ends were cut back, 6 bases at V and 4 bases at J, with 16 bases in the middle. This CDR3 is built from 14 residues. The germline CDR1 and CDR2 sequences are MNHEY and SVGAGI. Here the CDR3 reads CASRIYREPYEQYF. DNA for the CDR3: TGTGCCAGCAGGATCTACAGGGAGCCGTACGAGCAGTACTTC.

This clone was found once. This sequence joins TRBV5-6 and TRBJ1-3, with D unclear. The V and J ends lost 2 bases and 0 bases respectively, with 12 bases between them. Germline CDR1 reads SGHDT; CDR2 reads YYEEEE. The CDR3 consists of 16 residues. CDR3 DNA sequence: TGTGCCAGCAGCTTCTTGGTCCAGAACTCTGGAAACACCATATATTTT. Amino acid sequence: CASSFLVQNSGNTIYF.

The chain is built from TRBV6-5 and TRBJ1-2; maybe TRBD1 (5 bases). V lost 4 bases, J lost 6 bases, and 9 bases lay in between. The length of the CDR3 is 12 residues. Germline V lookup: CDR1 MNHEY, CDR2 SVGAGI. The CDR3 DNA reads TGTGCCAGCAGTTGGGAGGGGCATGGCTACACCTTC. Its protein is CASSWEGHGYTF.

V gene TRBV6-1 combines with J gene TRBJ1-3; D possibly corresponds to TRBD1 (5 bases). V shed 3 bases and J shed 0 bases, with 9 bases lying between them. This CDR3 has 15 residues. Germline V gives CDR1 MNHNS, CDR2 SASEGT. CDR3 bases: TGTGCCAGCAGTGAGACAGCACACTCTGGAAACACCATATATTTT. Encoded protein: CASSETAHSGNTIYF.

The V call is TRBV5-4, the J call TRBJ2-2; 7 bases align to TRBD1. V shed 2 bases and J 6 bases; nucleotides not matched to a gene: 7. The germline V gene encodes CDR1 SGHNT and CDR2 YYREEE (reference sequence). The CDR3 runs to 15 residues. The CDR3 region has the DNA TGTGCCAGCAGCTTCAAAGGGGGCCCCTCCGGGGAGCTGTTTTTT. Translating gives CASSFKGGPSGELFF.

This clone was picked up one time. The chain uses TRBV5-6 and TRBJ1-6, with 9 bases that match TRBD1. J gave up 2 bases and V 4 bases, and 7 bases lay outside the gene matches. Germline values: CDR1 SGHDT, CDR2 YYEEEE. CDR3 length: 17 amino acids. CDR3 DNA: TGTGCCAGCAGCGAAGGACAGGGGTTGACCTATAATTCACCCCTCCACTTT. Translation gives CASSEGQGLTYNSPLHF.

This chain connects TRBV20-1 to TRBJ2-3, with 12 bases identical to TRBD1. The CDR3 loop spans 19 amino acids. The germline V gene encodes CDR1 DFQATT and CDR2 SNEGSKA (reference sequence). V lost 3 bases to trimming and J lost 3 bases; unmatched junction nucleotides: 16. This CDR3 is CSASSPGGQGASLTDTQYF. DNA for the CDR3: TGCAGTGCTAGTTCTCCAGGGGGACAGGGGGCGAGTTTGACAGATACGCAGTATTTT.